This T cell receptor beta chain stems from a study of cytomegalovirus exposure and HLA in healthy donors. Study in general: Membership in the Caucasian-associated ancestry cluster was found for 75% to 90% of approximately 430 genotyped donors. Study conclusions and caveats: In a later analysis, TCR association rates varied by HLA locus: DRB1 most, HLA-C fewest. Highly shared sequence variants in one cluster were likely a sequencing artifact. In a later analysis, parvovirus B19, influenza, CMV and Epstein-Barr virus appeared linked to several top co-occurrence clusters.

In the case of this clone: Its antigen is unknown.

V lost 3 bases and J lost 4, with 9 bases in between. Germline-derived CDR1 and CDR2 are SGHAT and FQDESV (reference sequence). The CDR3 length is 13 residues. PCR was performed using 60 Vbeta and 13 Jbeta primers. TCRdb's copy holds only in-frame clones and misses some; the assay was immunoSEQ multiplex PCR. The repertoire holds about 190,000 clones, about four fifths seen once, with over 1.5% in the top ten. The chain joins TRBV11-1 to TRBJ1-2; tentative D call: TRBD1 (5 bases). The receptor's source is a man aged 35 to 55 in good health and CMV-seropositive. The sample was PBMCs. The CDR3 is CASSFQGGYGYTF. CDR3 bases: TGTGCCAGCAGCTTTCAGGGCGGCTATGGCTACACCTTC. Based on the CDR3 plus reference TRBV11-1 and TRBJ1-2, the full variable domain is EAEVAQSPRYKITEKSQAVAFWCDPISGHATLYWYRQILGQGPELLVQFQDESVVDDSQLPKDRFSAERLKGVDSTLKIQPAELGDSAMYLCASSFQGGYGYTFGSGTRLTVV.